This T cell receptor beta chain was observed in a study of T-cell reconstitution after alpha-beta-depleted transplantation in children. Germline CDR1 reads DFQATT; CDR2 reads SNEGSKA (reference sequence). This CDR3 comprises 15 residues. Trimming took 0 bases from V and 1 from J, leaving 12 bases between them. Researchers prepared the TCRbeta library using unique molecular identifiers, the study reports. TCRdb recomputed calls from the PCR reads with MiXCR, one row per CDR3 protein. The sample has about 500,000 distinct CDR3 sequences; about 30% are singletons. The chain uses TRBV20-1 and TRBJ2-5; D may correspond to TRBD1 or TRBD2 (5 bases each). The sequence came from a human donor who donated a stem cell graft to a child with aplastic anemia. The sample in question was PBMCs from the stem cell graft donor, obtained from the stem cell graft. The CDR3 coding sequence is TGCAGTGCTAGAGATCTGGGACGGCCCCAAGAGACCCAGTACTTC. It yields the protein CSARDLGRPQETQYF.